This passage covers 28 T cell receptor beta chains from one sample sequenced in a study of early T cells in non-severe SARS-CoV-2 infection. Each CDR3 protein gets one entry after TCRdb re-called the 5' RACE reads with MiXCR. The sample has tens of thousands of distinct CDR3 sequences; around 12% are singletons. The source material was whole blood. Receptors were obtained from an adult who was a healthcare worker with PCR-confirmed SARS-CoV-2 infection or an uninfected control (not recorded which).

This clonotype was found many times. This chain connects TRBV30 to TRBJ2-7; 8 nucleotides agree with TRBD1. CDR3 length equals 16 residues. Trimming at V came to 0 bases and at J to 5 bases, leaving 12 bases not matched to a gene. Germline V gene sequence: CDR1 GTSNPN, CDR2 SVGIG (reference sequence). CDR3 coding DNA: TGTGCCTGGAGTGTACAGAGGACAGGGAGGCTGCACGAGCAGTACTTC. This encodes CAWSVQRTGRLHEQYF.

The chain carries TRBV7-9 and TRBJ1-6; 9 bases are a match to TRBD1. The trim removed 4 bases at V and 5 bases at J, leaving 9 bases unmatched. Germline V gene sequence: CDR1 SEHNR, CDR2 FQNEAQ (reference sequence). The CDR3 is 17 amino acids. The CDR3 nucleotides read TGTGCCAGCAGCTGGCCGACAGGGGGAAACGATAATTCACCCCTCCACTTT. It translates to CASSWPTGGNDNSPLHF.

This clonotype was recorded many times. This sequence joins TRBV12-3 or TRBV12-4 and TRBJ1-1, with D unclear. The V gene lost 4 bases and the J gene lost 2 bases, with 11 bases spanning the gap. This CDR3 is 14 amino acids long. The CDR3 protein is CASSSRDANTEAFF. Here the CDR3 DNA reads TGTGCCAGCAGTTCAAGGGATGCAAACACTGAAGCTTTCTTT.

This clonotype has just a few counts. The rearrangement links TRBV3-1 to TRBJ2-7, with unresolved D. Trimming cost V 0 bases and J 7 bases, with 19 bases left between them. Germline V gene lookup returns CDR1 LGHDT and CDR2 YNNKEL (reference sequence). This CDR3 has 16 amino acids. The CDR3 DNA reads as TGTGCCAGCAGCCAAGATAGTGCCGGTCGATGGTGGGAGCAGTACTTC. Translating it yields CASSQDSAGRWWEQYF.

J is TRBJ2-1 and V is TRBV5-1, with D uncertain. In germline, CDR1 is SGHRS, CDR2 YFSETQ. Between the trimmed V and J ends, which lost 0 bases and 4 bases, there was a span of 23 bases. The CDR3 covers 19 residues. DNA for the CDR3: TGCGCCAGCAGCTTGGGTCCTCTCCTCCTCGCAGAGAAGTACAATGAGCAGTTCTTC. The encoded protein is CASSLGPLLLAEKYNEQFF. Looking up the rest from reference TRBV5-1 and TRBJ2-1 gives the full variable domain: KAGVTQTPRYLIKTRGQQVTLSCSPISGHRSVSWYQQTPGQGLQFLFEYFSETQRNKGNFPGRFSGRQFSNSRSEMNVSTLELGDSALYLCASSLGPLLLAEKYNEQFFGPGTRLTVL.

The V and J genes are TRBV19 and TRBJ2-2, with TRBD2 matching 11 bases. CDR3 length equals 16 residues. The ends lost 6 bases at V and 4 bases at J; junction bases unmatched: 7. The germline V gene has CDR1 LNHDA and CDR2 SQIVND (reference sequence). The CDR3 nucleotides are TGTGCCAGTAGCCGTCGACTAGCGGGGATCACCGGGGAGCTGTTTTTT. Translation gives CASSRRLAGITGELFF.

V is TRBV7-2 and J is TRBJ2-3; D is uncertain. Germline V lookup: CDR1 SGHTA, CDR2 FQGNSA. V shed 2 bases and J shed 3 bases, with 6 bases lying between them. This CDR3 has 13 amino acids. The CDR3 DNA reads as TGTGCCAGCAGCTTACTTCCGACAGATACGCAGTATTTT. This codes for CASSLLPTDTQYF.

Here the CDR3 reads CATSDLGTPSGANVLTF. The CDR3 region has the DNA TGTGCCACCAGTGATTTGGGGACCCCCTCTGGGGCCAACGTCCTGACTTTC. V is TRBV24-1 and J is TRBJ2-6, with D perhaps matching TRBD1 or TRBD2 (5 bases each). CDR1 is KGHDR, CDR2 SFDVKD, per germline. This CDR3 region has 17 residues. V lost 0 bases and J 0 bases, leaving 8 bases between the germline ends.

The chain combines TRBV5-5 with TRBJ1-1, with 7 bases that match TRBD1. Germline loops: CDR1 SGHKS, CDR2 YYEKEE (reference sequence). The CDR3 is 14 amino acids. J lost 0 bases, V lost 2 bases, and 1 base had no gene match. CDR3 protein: CASSLGTVNTEAFF. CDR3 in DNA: TGTGCCAGCAGCTTAGGGACAGTGAACACTGAAGCTTTCTTT. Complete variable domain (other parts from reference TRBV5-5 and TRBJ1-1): DAGVTQSPTHLIKTRGQQVTLRCSPISGHKSVSWYQQVLGQGPQFIFQYYEKEERGRGNFPDRFSARQFPNYSSELNVNALLLGDSALYLCASSLGTVNTEAFFGQGTRLTVV.

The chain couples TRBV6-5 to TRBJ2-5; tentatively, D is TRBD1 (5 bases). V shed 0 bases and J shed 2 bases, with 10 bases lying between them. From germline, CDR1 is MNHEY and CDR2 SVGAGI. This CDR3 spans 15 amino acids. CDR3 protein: CASSYSFRAQETQYF. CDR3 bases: TGTGCCAGCAGTTACTCATTCAGGGCTCAAGAGACCCAGTACTTC.

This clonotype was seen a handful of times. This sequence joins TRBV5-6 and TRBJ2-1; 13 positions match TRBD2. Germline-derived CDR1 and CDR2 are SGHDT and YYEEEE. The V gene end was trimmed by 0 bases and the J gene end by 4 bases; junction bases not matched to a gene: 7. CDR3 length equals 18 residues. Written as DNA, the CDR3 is TGTGCCAGCAGCTTGGAACTAGCGGGAGGGCCAGAATACAATGAGCAGTTCTTC. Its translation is CASSLELAGGPEYNEQFF.

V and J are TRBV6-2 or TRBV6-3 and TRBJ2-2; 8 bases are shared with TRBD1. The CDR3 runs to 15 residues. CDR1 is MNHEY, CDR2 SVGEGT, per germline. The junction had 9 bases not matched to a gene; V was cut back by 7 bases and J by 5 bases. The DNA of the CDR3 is TGTGCCAGCACCGACAGGGACAGGCCGACCGGGGAGCTGTTTTTT. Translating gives CASTDRDRPTGELFF.

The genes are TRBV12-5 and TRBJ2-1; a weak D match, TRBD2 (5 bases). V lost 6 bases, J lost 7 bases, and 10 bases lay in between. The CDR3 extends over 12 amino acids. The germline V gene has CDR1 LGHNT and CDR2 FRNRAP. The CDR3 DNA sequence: TGTGCTAGTGGCCGCGGCGGGAATGAGCAGTTCTTC. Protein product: CASGRGGNEQFF. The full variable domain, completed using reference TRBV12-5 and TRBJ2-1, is DARVTQTPRHKVTEMGQEVTMRCQPILGHNTVFWYRQTMMQGLELLAYFRNRAPLDDSGMPKDRFSAEMPDATLATLKIQPSEPRDSAVYFCASGRGGNEQFFGPGTRLTVL.

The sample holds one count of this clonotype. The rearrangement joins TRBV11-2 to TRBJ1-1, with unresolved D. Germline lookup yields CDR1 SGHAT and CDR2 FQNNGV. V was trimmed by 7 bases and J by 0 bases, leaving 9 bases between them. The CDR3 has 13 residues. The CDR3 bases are TGTGCCAGCAAGGGCAGACTGAACACTGAAGCTTTCTTT. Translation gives CASKGRLNTEAFF.

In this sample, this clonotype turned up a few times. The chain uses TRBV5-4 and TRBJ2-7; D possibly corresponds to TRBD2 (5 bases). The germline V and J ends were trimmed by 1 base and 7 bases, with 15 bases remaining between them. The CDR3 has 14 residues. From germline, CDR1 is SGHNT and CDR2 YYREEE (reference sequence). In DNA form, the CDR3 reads TGTGCCAGCAGCTTGCGGGAATTTTATGGGGAGCAGTACTTC. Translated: CASSLREFYGEQYF.

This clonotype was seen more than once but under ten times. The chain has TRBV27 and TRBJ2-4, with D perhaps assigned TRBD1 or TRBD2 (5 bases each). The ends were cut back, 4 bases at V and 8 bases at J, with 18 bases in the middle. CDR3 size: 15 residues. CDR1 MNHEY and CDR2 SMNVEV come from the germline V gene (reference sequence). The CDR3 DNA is TGTGCCAGCAGTTCCCTCCGGGGCTCGAGGGACATTCAGTACTTC. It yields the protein CASSSLRGSRDIQYF.

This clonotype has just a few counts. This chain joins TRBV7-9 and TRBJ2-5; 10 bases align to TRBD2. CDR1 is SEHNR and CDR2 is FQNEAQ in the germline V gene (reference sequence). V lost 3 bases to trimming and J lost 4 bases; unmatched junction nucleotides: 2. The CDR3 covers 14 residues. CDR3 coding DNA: TGTGCCAGCAGCTTGAGCGGGAGGGGAGAGACCCAGTACTTC. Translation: CASSLSGRGETQYF.

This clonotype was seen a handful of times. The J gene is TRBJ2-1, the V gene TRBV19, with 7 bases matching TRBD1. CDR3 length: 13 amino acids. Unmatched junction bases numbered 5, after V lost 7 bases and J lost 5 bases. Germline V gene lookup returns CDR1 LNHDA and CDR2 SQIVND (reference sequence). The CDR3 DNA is TGTGCCAGTACTACGGACAGGAACAATGAGCAGTTCTTC. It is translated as CASTTDRNNEQFF. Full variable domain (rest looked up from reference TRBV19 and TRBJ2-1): DGGITQSPKYLFRKEGQNVTLSCEQNLNHDAMYWYRQDPGQGLRLIYYSQIVNDFQKGDIAEGYSVSREKKESFPLTVTSAQKNPTAFYLCASTTDRNNEQFFGPGTRLTVL.

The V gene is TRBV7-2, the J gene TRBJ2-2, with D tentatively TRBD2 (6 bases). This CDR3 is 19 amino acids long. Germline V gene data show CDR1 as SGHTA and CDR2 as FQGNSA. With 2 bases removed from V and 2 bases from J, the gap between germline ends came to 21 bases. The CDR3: CASSLFLLGQEGNTGELFF. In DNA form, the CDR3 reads TGTGCCAGCAGCTTATTTTTGCTTGGGCAGGAGGGTAACACCGGGGAGCTGTTTTTT.

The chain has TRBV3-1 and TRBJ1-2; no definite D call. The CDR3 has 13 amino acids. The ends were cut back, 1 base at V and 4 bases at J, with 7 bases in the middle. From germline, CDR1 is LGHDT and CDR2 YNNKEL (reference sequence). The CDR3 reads CASSQASGYGYTF. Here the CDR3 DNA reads TGTGCCAGCAGCCAAGCCAGCGGCTATGGCTACACCTTC.

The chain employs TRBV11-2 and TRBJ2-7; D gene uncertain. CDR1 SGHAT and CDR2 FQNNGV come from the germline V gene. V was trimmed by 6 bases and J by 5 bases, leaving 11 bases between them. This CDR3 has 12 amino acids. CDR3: CASSSDFHEQYF. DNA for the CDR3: TGTGCCAGCAGTTCAGACTTCCACGAGCAGTACTTC.

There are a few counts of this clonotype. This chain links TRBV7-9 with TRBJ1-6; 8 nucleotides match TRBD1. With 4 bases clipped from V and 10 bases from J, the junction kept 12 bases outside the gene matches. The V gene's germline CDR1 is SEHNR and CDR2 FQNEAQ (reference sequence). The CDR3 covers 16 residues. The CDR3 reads CASSYYRGGRGSPLHF. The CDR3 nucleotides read TGTGCCAGCAGCTATTACAGGGGGGGAAGAGGATCACCCCTCCACTTT.

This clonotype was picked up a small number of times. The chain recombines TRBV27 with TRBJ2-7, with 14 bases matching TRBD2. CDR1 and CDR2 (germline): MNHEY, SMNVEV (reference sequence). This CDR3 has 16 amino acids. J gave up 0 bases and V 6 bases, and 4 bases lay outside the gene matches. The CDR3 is CASSTGTSGSSYEQYF. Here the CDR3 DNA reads TGTGCCAGCAGCACCGGGACTAGCGGGAGCTCCTACGAGCAGTACTTC.

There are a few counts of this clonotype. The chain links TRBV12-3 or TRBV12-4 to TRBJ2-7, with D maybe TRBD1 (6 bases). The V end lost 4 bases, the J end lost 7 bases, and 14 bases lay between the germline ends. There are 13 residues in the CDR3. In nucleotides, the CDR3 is TGTGCCAGCAGTTCCCTCAGGGGCAGGGAGCAGTACTTC. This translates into CASSSLRGREQYF.

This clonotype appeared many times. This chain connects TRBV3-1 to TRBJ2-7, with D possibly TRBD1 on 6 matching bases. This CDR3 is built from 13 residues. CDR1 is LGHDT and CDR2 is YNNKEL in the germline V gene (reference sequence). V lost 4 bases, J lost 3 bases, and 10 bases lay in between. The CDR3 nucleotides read TGTGCCAGCAGCCTACCCAGGGGCTACGAGCAGTACTTC. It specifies CASSLPRGYEQYF.

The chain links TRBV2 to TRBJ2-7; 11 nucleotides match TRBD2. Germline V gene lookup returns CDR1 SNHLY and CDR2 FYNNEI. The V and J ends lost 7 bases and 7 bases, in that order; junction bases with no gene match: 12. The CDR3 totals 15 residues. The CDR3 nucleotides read TGTGCCAGCAAGATGACTAGCGGGAAGGAGGTGGAGCAGTACTTC. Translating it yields CASKMTSGKEVEQYF. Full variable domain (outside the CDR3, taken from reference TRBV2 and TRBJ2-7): EPEVTQTPSHQVTQMGQEVILRCVPISNHLYFYWYRQILGQKVEFLVSFYNNEISEKSEIFDDQFSVERPDGSNFTLKIRSTKLEDSAMYFCASKMTSGKEVEQYFGPGTRLTVT.

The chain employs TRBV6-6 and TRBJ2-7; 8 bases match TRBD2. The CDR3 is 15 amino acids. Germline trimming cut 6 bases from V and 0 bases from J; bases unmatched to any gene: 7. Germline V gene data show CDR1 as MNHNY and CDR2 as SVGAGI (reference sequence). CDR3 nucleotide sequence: TGTGCCAGCAGCTCCACTAGCGGTAGCTCCTACGAGCAGTACTTC. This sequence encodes CASSSTSGSSYEQYF.

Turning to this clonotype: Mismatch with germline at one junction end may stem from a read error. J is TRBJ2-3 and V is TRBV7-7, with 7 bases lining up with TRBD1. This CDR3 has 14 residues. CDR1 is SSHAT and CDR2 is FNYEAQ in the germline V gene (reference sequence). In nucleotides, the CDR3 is TGTGCTAGCAGCTTCGGACAGGGCACAGATACGCAGTATTTT. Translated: CASSFGQGTDTQYF.